These 20 T cell receptor beta chains share one sample of origin, sequenced in a study of identical twins. TCRdb called the 5' RACE reads again in MiXCR, with one record for every CDR3 protein. In the table there are about 700,000 distinct CDR3 sequences, under 9% of which are singletons. This same sample was also taken into another study, of yellow fever vaccine responses in identical twins.

Input material: PBMCs. All receptors come from a woman aged 18-35 years in good health.

V is TRBV5-1 and J is TRBJ1-6, with 8 bases aligning to TRBD1. Germline values: CDR1 SGHRS, CDR2 YFSETQ. CDR3 length: 15 residues. The trim removed 0 bases at V and 9 bases at J, leaving 5 bases unmatched. DNA of the CDR3: TGCGCCAGCAGCTTGGTCAGGGGGCCGGGTTCACCCCTCCACTTT. It codes for CASSLVRGPGSPLHF.

The rearrangement links TRBV16 to TRBJ2-3; D ambiguous. Trimming removed 0 bases from V and 3 bases from J, with 16 bases in between. The V gene's germline CDR1 is KGHSY and CDR2 FQNENV. The CDR3 runs to 17 residues. In DNA form, the CDR3 reads TGTGCCAGCAGCCAATCTCGGACGGCCTTGGGGACAGATACGCAGTATTTT. This gives the protein CASSQSRTALGTDTQYF.

This clonotype came up many times. The genes are TRBV29-1 and TRBJ2-1; no definite D call. V lost 3 bases and J 13 bases, leaving 13 bases between the germline ends. Per germline, CDR1 SQVTM and CDR2 ANQGSEA. The CDR3 is made up of 11 amino acids. The CDR3 DNA reads as TGCAGCGTTGAGGTACGGCCTTATCAGTTCTTC. This codes for CSVEVRPYQFF.

This clonotype was counted only a few times. The genes are TRBV27 and TRBJ2-7; unclear D gene. The V end lost 5 bases, the J end lost 2 bases, and 13 bases lay between the germline ends. The CDR3 extends over 14 amino acids. Germline V gives CDR1 MNHEY, CDR2 SMNVEV (reference sequence). CDR3 DNA sequence: TGTGCCAGCAGTCCCGAGACCCGGACCTACGAGCAGTACTTC. This encodes CASSPETRTYEQYF.

This clonotype was recorded at least ten times. The J gene is TRBJ2-1, the V gene TRBV12-3 or TRBV12-4; 10 bases agree with TRBD2. J gave up 4 bases and V 3 bases, and 3 bases lay outside the gene matches. The CDR3 spans 15 residues. The CDR3 DNA reads TGTGCCAGCAGTTTTGGACTAGCGGATTACAATGAGCAGTTCTTC. Translated, it gives CASSFGLADYNEQFF.

This clonotype was detected a few times. The chain combines TRBV10-3 with TRBJ2-3, with 10 positions matching TRBD2. Germline trimming cut 10 bases from V and 2 bases from J; bases unmatched to any gene: 15. This CDR3 is built from 17 residues. CDR1 ENHRY and CDR2 SYGVKD come from the germline V gene. CDR3 nucleotides: TGTGCCACCAATCCTCGGGCTAGCGGGGGCTACACAGATACGCAGTATTTT. It specifies CATNPRASGGYTDTQYF.

This rearrangement joins TRBV15 to TRBJ2-2, with TRBD1 matching 7 bases. The CDR3 loop spans 18 amino acids. Trimming at V came to 6 bases and at J to 0 bases, leaving 13 bases not matched to a gene. Germline V gene data show CDR1 as LNHNV and CDR2 as YYDKDF (reference sequence). Here the CDR3 DNA reads TGTGCCACCAGGACATCTTGGACAGGCGCAGCGAACACCGGGGAGCTGTTTTTT. Translated, it gives CATRTSWTGAANTGELFF.

This chain joins TRBV7-2 and TRBJ2-5, with D possibly matching TRBD2 (6 bases). With 5 bases removed from V and 5 bases from J, the gap between germline ends came to 18 bases. The CDR3 has 15 amino acids. Germline V gene sequence: CDR1 SGHTA, CDR2 FQGNSA. CDR3: CASSPGGRDGETQYF. As DNA, the CDR3 is TGTGCCAGCAGCCCCGGGGGAAGGGATGGGGAGACCCAGTACTTC.

This clonotype came up once. The chain recombines TRBV29-1 with TRBJ2-7, with a possible D match to TRBD1 (5 bases). Trimming removed 4 bases from V and 9 bases from J, with 19 bases in between. This CDR3 is built from 13 residues. CDR1 is SQVTM and CDR2 is ANQGSEA in the germline V gene. CDR3 loop: CSVANYPDRSQYF. CDR3 sequence (DNA): TGCAGCGTTGCGAACTATCCCGACAGATCGCAGTACTTC.

This clonotype was seen repeatedly, ten times or more. The CDR3 loop is CASSFRVAAADTQYF. CDR3 nucleotide sequence: TGTGCCAGCAGTTTTCGGGTAGCGGCCGCAGATACGCAGTATTTT. J is TRBJ2-3 and V is TRBV12-3 or TRBV12-4; maybe TRBD2 (6 bases). The V end was cut by 3 bases, the J end by 4 bases, with 14 bases between. The CDR3 runs to 15 residues.

This sequence joins TRBV6-1 and TRBJ2-1; 8 bases match TRBD2. V gave up 6 bases and J gave up 0 bases; unmatched junction bases: 7. CDR3 length equals 16 residues. Looked up from germline, CDR1 is MNHNS and CDR2 is SASEGT. The CDR3: CASRPAGTSSYNEQFF. For the CDR3, the DNA is TGTGCCAGCAGACCAGCCGGGACTAGCTCCTACAATGAGCAGTTCTTC.

The sample holds a few counts of this clonotype. V gene TRBV2 combines with J gene TRBJ2-1; no reliable D call. V dropped 6 bases and J dropped 2 bases, with 2 bases sitting between them. The CDR3 has 11 amino acids. Per germline, CDR1 SNHLY and CDR2 FYNNEI. DNA for the CDR3: TGTGCCAGCAGGGCCTACAATGAGCAGTTCTTC. Its protein is CASRAYNEQFF.

The chain employs TRBV19 and TRBJ2-7, with D maybe TRBD1 (6 bases). The V end lost 0 bases, the J end lost 3 bases, and 21 bases lay between the germline ends. Germline CDR1 and CDR2: LNHDA and SQIVND (reference sequence). The CDR3 spans 18 residues. The CDR3 sequence: CASSIDLVRRGHFYEQYF. The CDR3 DNA follows: TGTGCCAGTAGTATAGATTTGGTCCGAAGGGGACATTTCTACGAGCAGTACTTC.

This clonotype was observed many times. The chain is built from TRBV7-9 and TRBJ2-5; D gene unclear. CDR1 and CDR2 from the germline V gene are SEHNR and FQNEAQ (reference sequence). This CDR3 is 8 amino acids long. The CDR3 DNA follows: TGTGGAGTAGAGACCCAGTACTTC. Amino acid sequence: CGVETQYF.

The V and J genes are TRBV6-2 or TRBV6-3 and TRBJ2-3; 12 nucleotides line up with TRBD1. The V gene's germline CDR1 is MNHEY and CDR2 SVGEGT. J lost 2 bases, V lost 1 base, and 1 base had no gene match. The CDR3 runs 16 residues. The CDR3 DNA follows: TGTGCCAGCAGTTACTGGGGACAGGGGGCCACAGATACGCAGTATTTT. Its protein is CASSYWGQGATDTQYF.

This chain joins TRBV20-1 and TRBJ2-1, with 8 bases fitting TRBD2. J was trimmed by 5 bases and V by 6 bases; bases with no gene match: 12. Germline-derived CDR1 and CDR2 are DFQATT and SNEGSKA (reference sequence). The CDR3 spans 15 residues. DNA of the CDR3: TGCAGTGCAACACGATGGGGCGGGGGGAACAATGAGCAGTTCTTC. Translated, it gives CSATRWGGGNNEQFF.

This clonotype was observed a handful of times. The chain carries TRBV7-2 and TRBJ2-2; D is ambiguous. The V gene lost 5 bases and the J gene lost 2 bases, with 9 bases spanning the gap. The germline gives CDR1 SGHTA, CDR2 FQGNSA. The CDR3 has 14 residues. The CDR3 DNA is TGTGCCAGCAGCCCGCTGACTAACACCGGGGAGCTGTTTTTT. Amino acids: CASSPLTNTGELFF. Drawing the rest from reference TRBV7-2 and TRBJ2-2, the complete variable domain is GAGVSQSPSNKVTEKGKDVELRCDPISGHTALYWYRQSLGQGLEFLIYFQGNSAPDKSGLPSDRFSAERTGGSVSTLTIQRTQQEDSAVYLCASSPLTNTGELFFGEGSRLTVL.

The chain links TRBV6-5 to TRBJ2-5; D remains ambiguous. V was clipped by 3 bases and J by 3 bases, with 11 bases between them. The CDR3 totals 14 residues. Germline-derived CDR1 and CDR2 are MNHEY and SVGAGI. For the CDR3, the DNA is TGTGCCAGCAGTTATACCCCATGGAAAGAGACCCAGTACTTC. This encodes CASSYTPWKETQYF.

This clonotype was detected ten times or more. The V gene is TRBV11-2, the J gene TRBJ2-1; 14 bases align to TRBD2. The J segment lost 10 bases and the V segment lost 1 base, leaving 6 bases of the junction unmatched. Germline CDR1 SGHAT, CDR2 FQNNGV. CDR3 size: 16 residues. The DNA for the CDR3 is TGTGCCAGCAGCTTAGGGCGACTAGCGGGGGGGAACGAGCAGTTCTTC. As protein: CASSLGRLAGGNEQFF.

This clonotype has at least ten counts. The chain uses TRBV29-1 and TRBJ2-7; a weak D match, TRBD2 (6 bases). In germline, CDR1 is SQVTM, CDR2 ANQGSEA. V lost 7 bases and J lost 5, with 12 bases in between. The CDR3 contains 11 residues. CDR3: CSAGTGDEQYF. In nucleotides, the CDR3 is TGCAGCGCCGGGACTGGGGACGAGCAGTACTTC.